These 23 T cell receptor beta chains originate from one sample sequenced in a study of T cells in Graves' hyperthyroidism and ophthalmopathy. What was amplified from RNA transcripts were TCR beta CDR3 regions. TCR CDR3 regions were first amplified by RT-PCR with HTBI primers. TCRdb called the multiplex PCR reads again in MiXCR, with one record for every CDR3 protein. The sample lists about 740,000 distinct CDR3 sequences, about 15% occurring once. Sample: blood. The origin of the receptors is a woman under 30 with Graves' hyperthyroidism.

This clonotype has a handful of counts. The chain recombines TRBV7-2 with TRBJ2-7; the D gene is possibly TRBD2 (5 bases). The CDR3 is 15 amino acids. Germline V CDR1 and CDR2: SGHTA, FQGNSA. Trimming pared 0 bases from V and 3 bases from J, leaving 12 bases between. The CDR3 nucleotides are TGTGCCAGCAGCTTAGCTGGAGGCACCTTCTACGAGCAGTACTTC. It specifies CASSLAGGTFYEQYF.

This clonotype was recorded a few times. The chain employs TRBV6-6 and TRBJ2-2; a weak D match, TRBD1 (6 bases). CDR3 length: 13 amino acids. V shed 1 base and J shed 6 bases, with 6 bases lying between them. In germline, CDR1 is MNHNY, CDR2 SVGAGI (reference sequence). The CDR3 here is CASSYYRAGELFF. CDR3 coding DNA: TGTGCCAGCAGTTACTACAGGGCCGGGGAGCTGTTTTTT.

This clonotype occurred many times. The V call is TRBV2, the J call TRBJ1-5; D remains ambiguous. Germline values: CDR1 SNHLY, CDR2 FYNNEI. The CDR3 is 15 residues long. Trimming pared 7 bases from V and 2 bases from J, leaving 15 bases between. In DNA form, the CDR3 reads TGTGCCAGCATGGGCGAGGGAGGAGGCAATCAGCCCCAGCATTTT. It yields the protein CASMGEGGGNQPQHF.

The chain uses TRBV20-1 and TRBJ2-1; TRBD2 matches at 12 bases. Looked up from germline, CDR1 is DFQATT and CDR2 is SNEGSKA (reference sequence). The CDR3 is made up of 15 amino acids. Trimming removed 6 bases from V and 7 bases from J; junction bases left unmatched: 10. The CDR3 DNA reads as TGCAGTGCCCCTCTAGCGGGAGGGCCAGGGAATGAGCAGTTCTTC. This encodes CSAPLAGGPGNEQFF.

Regarding this clonotype: This sequence may be a read error, since a much larger clone differs from it by one base. The chain has TRBV12-3 or TRBV12-4 and TRBJ2-2; D might be TRBD1 or TRBD2, each matching 7 bases. The CDR3 is 15 residues long. CDR3 protein: CASSSRQGGNGELSF. In DNA, the CDR3 is TGTGCCAGCAGCAGCCGACAGGGAGGGAACGGGGAGCTGTCTTTT.

With regard to this clonotype: This sequence may be a read error, since a much larger clone differs from it by one base. V usage is TRBV2 and J usage is TRBJ2-3, with 9 bases aligning to TRBD2. Trimming removed 4 bases from V and 8 bases from J; junction bases left unmatched: 7. Germline V gene sequence: CDR1 SNHLY, CDR2 FYNNEI. The length of the CDR3 is 14 residues. The CDR3 loop is CASSGSGRKGTQYF. The CDR3 DNA follows: TGTGCCAGCAGTGGTAGCGGGAGAAAAGGTACGCAGTATTTT.

At least ten counts were recorded for this clonotype. V gene TRBV11-1 combines with J gene TRBJ2-1; 9 bases are a match to TRBD2. The V gene end was trimmed by 4 bases and the J gene end by 2 bases; junction bases not matched to a gene: 3. Germline lookup yields CDR1 SGHAT and CDR2 FQDESV (reference sequence). This CDR3 has 15 residues. The CDR3 DNA reads TGTGCCAGCAGCTCCTCTAGCGGGACCTACAATGAGCAGTTCTTC. It codes for CASSSSSGTYNEQFF.

Many counts were recorded for this clonotype. V usage is TRBV6-1 and J usage is TRBJ2-7; perhaps D is TRBD1 or TRBD2 (5 bases each). The CDR3 has 14 amino acids. Trimming removed 5 bases from V and 1 base from J, with 12 bases in between. Germline V gives CDR1 MNHNS, CDR2 SASEGT. The CDR3 DNA reads as TGTGCCAGCAGTCCCCGTGAGGGGTCCTACGAGCAGTACTTC. This sequence encodes CASSPREGSYEQYF.

CDR3 DNA sequence: TGTGCCATCAGTGAGAAAAGGGACAATCAGCCCCAGCATTTT. It yields the protein CAISEKRDNQPQHF. The chain is built from TRBV10-3 and TRBJ1-5, with no clear D. Trimming cost V 2 bases and J 3 bases, with 8 bases left between them. Germline loops: CDR1 ENHRY, CDR2 SYGVKD. This CDR3 has 14 residues.

The chain carries TRBV20-1 and TRBJ2-1; D assignment may be TRBD1 or TRBD2 (6 bases each). Germline V gene sequence: CDR1 DFQATT, CDR2 SNEGSKA (reference sequence). Trimming shortened V by 1 base and J by 9 bases, and 22 bases separated the two germline ends. The CDR3 loop spans 16 amino acids. This CDR3 is CSARAGRGGPNPEQFF. CDR3 coding DNA: TGCAGTGCTAGAGCGGGGAGAGGGGGGCCCAACCCTGAGCAGTTCTTC.

The sample holds a few counts of this clonotype. The chain combines TRBV6-1 with TRBJ1-3, with D hard to call. The V gene lost 5 bases and the J gene lost 4 bases, with 15 bases spanning the gap. The germline CDR1 and CDR2 sequences are MNHNS and SASEGT. The CDR3 is made up of 15 amino acids. CDR3 loop: CASSLTRDSGNTIYF. The CDR3 nucleotides read TGTGCCAGCAGTCTAACTCGGGATTCGGGAAACACCATATATTTT.

This clonotype showed up just a few times. The rearrangement uses TRBV12-3 or TRBV12-4 and TRBJ2-1; maybe TRBD1 (5 bases). The germline V and J ends were trimmed by 0 bases and 7 bases, with 16 bases remaining between them. The CDR3 contains 16 residues. CDR3 coding DNA: TGTGCCAGCAGTTTAGCCCCTGGGGCCCTACCTAATGAGCAGTTCTTC. As protein: CASSLAPGALPNEQFF.

In this sample, this clonotype turned up many times. The chain combines TRBV7-2 with TRBJ2-7, with D perhaps matching TRBD1 (6 bases). The CDR3 totals 11 residues. Germline assignment: CDR1 SGHTA and CDR2 FQGNSA. The V and J ends lost 6 bases and 6 bases respectively, with 9 bases between them. In DNA form, the CDR3 reads TGTGCCAGCAGTTTGACAGGCGAGCAGTACTTC. It codes for CASSLTGEQYF.

This clonotype occurred many times. DNA of the CDR3: TGTGCCTGGACAGGGGGCAGTACAGATACGCAGTATTTT. The encoded protein is CAWTGGSTDTQYF. This chain connects TRBV30 to TRBJ2-3, with 8 bases that match TRBD1. The V gene's germline CDR1 is GTSNPN and CDR2 SVGIG (reference sequence). The CDR3 extends over 13 amino acids. J lost 3 bases, V lost 4 bases, and 3 bases had no gene match.

This clonotype was observed a few times. This chain links TRBV19 with TRBJ2-7, with 7 bases aligning to TRBD1. CDR1 is LNHDA, CDR2 SQIVND, per germline (reference sequence). V lost 6 bases and J lost 3; bases outside the gene matches: 14. The CDR3 extends over 16 amino acids. CDR3 in amino acids: CASSFDSRDSHYEQYF. CDR3 nucleotides: TGTGCCAGTAGCTTCGATTCCCGGGACAGCCACTACGAGCAGTACTTC.

In nucleotides, the CDR3 is TGTGCCACCAGTGATCCAACTAGGTTGAATGAGCAGTTCTTC. It yields the protein CATSDPTRLNEQFF. V and J are TRBV24-1 and TRBJ2-1, with D perhaps matching TRBD2 (5 bases). CDR1 and CDR2 (germline): KGHDR, SFDVKD. This CDR3 contains 14 residues. The V and J ends lost 3 bases and 7 bases respectively, with 12 bases between them.

The gene calls are TRBV6-1 and TRBJ1-5; D perhaps matches TRBD1 (5 bases). CDR1 and CDR2 from the germline V gene are MNHNS and SASEGT. Trimming removed 5 bases from V and 9 bases from J, with 20 bases in between. The CDR3 is made up of 15 amino acids. The CDR3, as DNA: TGTGCCAGCAGTCCCGACGGCCGGGACCAGCGGCCCCAGCATTTT. Protein product: CASSPDGRDQRPQHF.

This clonotype was seen at least ten times. This chain connects TRBV28 to TRBJ1-2; 7 positions match TRBD1. In germline, CDR1 is MDHEN, CDR2 SYDVKM. CDR3 length equals 13 residues. V was pared by 2 bases and J by 5 bases, with 2 bases of the junction left unmatched. The CDR3 sequence is CASSLRQGYGYTF. The CDR3 nucleotides read TGTGCCAGCAGTTTAAGACAGGGATATGGCTACACCTTC.

The chain has TRBV19 and TRBJ2-7; either TRBD1 or TRBD2 may fit D (5 bases each). This CDR3 is built from 15 residues. CDR1 and CDR2 from the germline V gene are LNHDA and SQIVND (reference sequence). With 5 bases removed from V and 2 bases from J, the gap between germline ends came to 16 bases. The CDR3 loop is CASSDRDGLAYEQYF. The CDR3 nucleotides are TGTGCCAGTAGTGACCGGGACGGCTTAGCCTACGAGCAGTACTTC. Full variable domain (missing parts from reference TRBV19 and TRBJ2-7): DGGITQSPKYLFRKEGQNVTLSCEQNLNHDAMYWYRQDPGQGLRLIYYSQIVNDFQKGDIAEGYSVSREKKESFPLTVTSAQKNPTAFYLCASSDRDGLAYEQYFGPGTRLTVT.

This clonotype was observed at least ten times. The V and J genes are TRBV7-8 and TRBJ1-5; TRBD1 matches 8 bases. This CDR3 region has 18 residues. Losses at the gene ends were 5 bases for V and 0 bases for J; bases not matched to a gene: 12. Germline V gene data show CDR1 as SGHVS and CDR2 as FQNEAQ. CDR3 loop: CASSHPGQAPYSNQPQHF. As DNA, the CDR3 is TGTGCCAGCAGCCATCCGGGACAGGCCCCTTATAGCAATCAGCCCCAGCATTTT.

This clonotype appeared many times. The chain joins TRBV7-9 to TRBJ2-1, with D possibly being TRBD1 (5 bases). Germline CDR1 reads SEHNR; CDR2 reads FQNEAQ (reference sequence). The V gene lost 4 bases and the J gene lost 7 bases, with 14 bases spanning the gap. The CDR3 contains 14 residues. In DNA, the CDR3 is TGTGCCAGCAGCTCGGCCGCAGGGCGGAATGAGCAGTTCTTC. This sequence encodes CASSSAAGRNEQFF.

Ten or more counts support this clonotype. CDR3 coding DNA: TGCAGTGCCACAGGGGAATTAAGCTCCTACGAGCAGTACTTC. Residues: CSATGELSSYEQYF. The J gene is TRBJ2-7, the V gene TRBV20-1, with 7 bases identical to TRBD1. V trimming: 6 bases; J trimming: 0 bases; junction bases outside the gene matches: 8. Germline V gene lookup returns CDR1 DFQATT and CDR2 SNEGSKA (reference sequence). CDR3 length: 14 amino acids.

This clonotype was observed at least ten times. The V gene is TRBV7-8, the J gene TRBJ2-1, with D possibly being TRBD2 (6 bases). V lost 5 bases to trimming and J lost 10 bases, with 15 bases between them. This CDR3 region has 13 residues. Germline V lookup: CDR1 SGHVS, CDR2 FQNEAQ. The CDR3 is CASSTGLFMEQFF. CDR3 sequence (DNA): TGTGCCAGCAGCACGGGACTCTTCATGGAGCAGTTCTTC.